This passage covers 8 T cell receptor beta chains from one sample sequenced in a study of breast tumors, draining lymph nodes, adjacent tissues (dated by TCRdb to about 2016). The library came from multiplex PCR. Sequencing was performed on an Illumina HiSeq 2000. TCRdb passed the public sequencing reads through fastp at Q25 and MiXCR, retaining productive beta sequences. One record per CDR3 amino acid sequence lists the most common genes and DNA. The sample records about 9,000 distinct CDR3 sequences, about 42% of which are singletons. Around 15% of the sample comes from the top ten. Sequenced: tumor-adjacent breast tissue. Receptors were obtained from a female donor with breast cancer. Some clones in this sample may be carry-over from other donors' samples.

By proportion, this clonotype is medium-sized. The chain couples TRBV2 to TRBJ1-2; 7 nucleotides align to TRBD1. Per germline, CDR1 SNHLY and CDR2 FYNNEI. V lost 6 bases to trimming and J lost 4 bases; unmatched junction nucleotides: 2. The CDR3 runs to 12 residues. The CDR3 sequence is CASSRDSYGYTF. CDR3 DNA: TGTGCCAGCAGCCGGGACAGCTATGGCTACACCTTC.

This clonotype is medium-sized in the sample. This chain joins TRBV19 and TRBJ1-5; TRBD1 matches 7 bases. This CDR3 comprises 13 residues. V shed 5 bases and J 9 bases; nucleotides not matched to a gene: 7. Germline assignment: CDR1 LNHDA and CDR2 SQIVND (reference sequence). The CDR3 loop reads CASSDRVGRPQHF. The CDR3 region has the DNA TGTGCCAGTAGTGACAGGGTAGGCCGGCCCCAGCATTTT.

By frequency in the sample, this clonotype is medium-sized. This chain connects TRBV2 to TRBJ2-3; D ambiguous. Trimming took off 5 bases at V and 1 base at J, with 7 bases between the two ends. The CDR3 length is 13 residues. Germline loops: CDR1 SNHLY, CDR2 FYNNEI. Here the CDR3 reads CASSPLGTDTQYF. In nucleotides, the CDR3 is TGTGCCAGCAGTCCCCTAGGCACAGATACGCAGTATTTT. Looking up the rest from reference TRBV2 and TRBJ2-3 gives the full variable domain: EPEVTQTPSHQVTQMGQEVILRCVPISNHLYFYWYRQILGQKVEFLVSFYNNEISEKSEIFDDQFSVERPDGSNFTLKIRSTKLEDSAMYFCASSPLGTDTQYFGPGTRLTVL.

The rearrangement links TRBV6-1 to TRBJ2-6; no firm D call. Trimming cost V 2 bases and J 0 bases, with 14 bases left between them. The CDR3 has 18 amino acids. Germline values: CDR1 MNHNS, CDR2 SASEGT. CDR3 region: CASSETRFGISGANVLTF. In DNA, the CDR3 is TGTGCCAGCAGTGAAACGAGATTCGGCATCTCTGGGGCCAACGTCCTGACTTTC.

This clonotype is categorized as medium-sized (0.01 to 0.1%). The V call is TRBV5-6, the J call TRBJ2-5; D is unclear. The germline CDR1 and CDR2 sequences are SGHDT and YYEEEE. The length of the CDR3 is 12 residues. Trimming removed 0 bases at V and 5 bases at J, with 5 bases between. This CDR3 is CASSLADETQYF. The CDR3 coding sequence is TGTGCCAGCAGCTTGGCCGATGAGACCCAGTACTTC.

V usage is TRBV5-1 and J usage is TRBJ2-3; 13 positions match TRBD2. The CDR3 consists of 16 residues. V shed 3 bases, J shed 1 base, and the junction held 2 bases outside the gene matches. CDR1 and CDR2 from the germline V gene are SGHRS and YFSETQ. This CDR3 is CASSSGLAGGTDTQYF. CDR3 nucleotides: TGCGCCAGCAGCTCAGGACTAGCGGGGGGCACAGATACGCAGTATTTT. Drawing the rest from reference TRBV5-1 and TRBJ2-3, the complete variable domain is KAGVTQTPRYLIKTRGQQVTLSCSPISGHRSVSWYQQTPGQGLQFLFEYFSETQRNKGNFPGRFSGRQFSNSRSEMNVSTLELGDSALYLCASSSGLAGGTDTQYFGPGTRLTVL.

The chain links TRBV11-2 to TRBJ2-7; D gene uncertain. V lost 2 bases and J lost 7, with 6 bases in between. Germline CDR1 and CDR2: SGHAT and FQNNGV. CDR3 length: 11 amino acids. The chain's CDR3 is CASSLQLEQYF. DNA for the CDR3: TGTGCCAGCAGCTTACAGCTTGAGCAGTACTTC.

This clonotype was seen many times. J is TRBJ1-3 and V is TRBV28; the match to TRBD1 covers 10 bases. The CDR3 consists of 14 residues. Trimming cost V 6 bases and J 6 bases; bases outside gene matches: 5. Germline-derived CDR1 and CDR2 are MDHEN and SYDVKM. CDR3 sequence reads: CASSPGQGLNTIYF. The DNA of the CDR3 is TGTGCCAGCAGCCCGGGACAGGGGTTAAACACCATATATTTT.